The clone carrying this T cell receptor (beta chain) is medium-sized (0.01 to 0.1%) in the sample. It was from around 18,000 to 910,000 sorted cells, with 10%, 30% or 50% RNA, that naive CD8 libraries came. This sample was included in a study of molecular identifiers for immune sequencing clone quantification. There are 14 residues in the CDR3. Looked up from germline, CDR1 is ENHRY and CDR2 is SYGVKD. Trimming took 5 bases from V and 2 from J, leaving 12 bases between them. In TCRdb, the PCR reads were re-called with MiXCR into one record per CDR3 protein. Of some 70,000 distinct CDR3 sequences in the sample, 15% to 20% were seen once.

This chain joins TRBV10-3 and TRBJ1-1; D unclear. The sequenced material came from naive CD8+ T cells from blood, with Jurkat cell RNA spiked in. Documented subset: FACS-sorted CD8+CD4-CCR7+CD45RA+ naive T cells. The sequence came from a human donor in good health. Some libraries in this study had Jurkat cell RNA spiked in. The CDR3 region is CAISTGGANTEAFF. In DNA form, the CDR3 reads TGTGCCATCAGTACGGGCGGCGCAAACACTGAAGCTTTCTTT.